This T cell receptor (beta chain) was sequenced during a study of T cells after yellow fever vaccination. This clonotype was picked up many times. Germline V gene lookup returns CDR1 SEHNR and CDR2 FQNEAQ (reference sequence). The CDR3 covers 16 residues. V lost 1 base to trimming and J lost 3 bases, with 10 bases between them. Synthesis of TCR cDNA relied on 5'RACE template switching, which attached a universal primer site and UMIs. One entry per CDR3 protein, called by TCRdb with MiXCR from the 5' RACE reads. This table has 200,000 to 300,000 distinct CDR3 sequences, approximately 3.5% appearing once.

The chain joins TRBV7-9 to TRBJ2-6; no clear D gene. The receptor's source is a man aged 18 to 30 who received the YFV17D yellow fever vaccine. Sample: PBMCs, taken 15 days after the yellow fever booster vaccination. The DNA of the CDR3 is TGTGCCAGCAGCTTAGAGGCCCGGGTTGGGGCCAACGTCCTGACTTTC. Protein: CASSLEARVGANVLTF.